The 26 T cell receptor beta chains in this list originate from one sample, sequenced in a study of tumor and adjacent non-tumor tissue in lung cancer. No cell sorting was done before RNA was extracted from the tissue. This non-tumor lung sample came from over 3 cm beyond the tumor edge. A modified ARM-PCR protocol with three rounds of nested PCR amplified TCRbeta. One entry per CDR3 protein results from TCRdb running MiXCR on the multiplex PCR reads. The table has under 85,000 distinct CDR3 sequences, more than 65% seen once. The sample was distant non-tumor lung tissue. The receptors here all came from a man in his sixties or seventies with non-small cell lung cancer.

As regards this clonotype: A much bigger clone sits one base away, suggesting this may be a read error. The V and J genes are TRBV6-1 and TRBJ1-1; D is undetermined. The CDR3 has 13 residues. In germline, CDR1 is MNHNS, CDR2 SASEGT. The CDR3 region is CAGTAPFNTEALF. The CDR3 nucleotides read TGTGCCGGCACCGCCCCATTCAACACTGAAGCTTTATTT.

The V gene is TRBV5-1, the J gene TRBJ1-1, with D perhaps TRBD1 (6 bases). Trimming pared 7 bases from V and 6 bases from J, leaving 19 bases between. The CDR3 consists of 14 residues. The germline gives CDR1 SGHRS, CDR2 YFSETQ. The CDR3 is CASGLRGGEPEAFF. CDR3 bases: TGCGCCAGCGGACTAAGAGGGGGAGAGCCTGAAGCTTTCTTT.

A word on this clonotype: Sequence at one end of the junction differs from germline and may be a read error. This rearrangement joins TRBV4-2 to TRBJ1-1; no definite D call. CDR3 length: 9 amino acids. Germline CDR1 LGHNA, CDR2 YNFKEQ. The CDR3 DNA sequence: TGTGCCAACAGCCGCTCTATTTTCTTC. Its protein is CANSRSIFF.

This clonotype appeared many times. CDR3 in amino acids: CASSFRTYTYEQYF. In DNA form, the CDR3 reads TGTGCCAGCAGTTTCCGGACGTATACCTACGAGCAGTACTTC. The chain uses TRBV12-3 or TRBV12-4 and TRBJ2-7; D is ambiguous. The V end was cut by 3 bases, the J end by 2 bases, with 11 bases between. The CDR3 spans 14 residues.

Concerning this clonotype: Being one base from a much bigger clone, this may be a read error. The rearrangement uses TRBV20-1 and TRBJ2-7; D may be TRBD2 (6 bases). V lost 6 bases to trimming and J lost 6 bases, with 21 bases between them. CDR3 length: 14 residues. Per the germline V gene, CDR1 is DFQATT and CDR2 is SNEGSKA (reference sequence). For the CDR3, the DNA is TGCAGTGCACCTGAATCGGGAGCCGATATCGAGCAGTACTTC. Its protein is CSAPESGADIEQYF.

A word on this clonotype: The junction does not match germline at one end; this may be a read error. V usage is TRBV4-3 and J usage is TRBJ1-2; D unclear. The CDR3 runs to 15 residues. CDR1 and CDR2 from the germline V gene are LGHNA and YSLEER. As DNA, the CDR3 is TGCGCCAGCAGGCAAGATCGGGTCTCCCACTTTGGCTACACCTTC. Amino acid sequence: CASRQDRVSHFGYTF.

The chain links TRBV4-3 to TRBJ2-7; D call uncertain. The CDR3 is made up of 15 amino acids. Between the trimmed V and J ends, which lost 0 bases and 13 bases, there was a span of 22 bases. Germline V gene data show CDR1 as LGHNA and CDR2 as YSLEER. CDR3 sequence: CASSQDQMGYYEHYF. CDR3 coding DNA: TGCGCCAGCAGCCAAGATCAGATGGGATACTACGAACACTACTTC.

This chain uses TRBV6-1 with TRBJ2-1, with TRBD1 as a possible D gene (6 bases). Germline V gene lookup returns CDR1 MNHNS and CDR2 SASEGT. The CDR3 has 14 residues. The CDR3 DNA follows: TGTGTTAGCAGTGAAGCGACAGGAAGCAATGAGCAGTTCTTC. This codes for CVSSEATGSNEQFF.

A remark on this clonotype: One end of the junction is discordant with germline, which a read error may explain. The rearrangement joins TRBV11-2 to TRBJ1-2; TRBD1 agrees at 9 bases. The CDR3 runs to 14 residues. Germline assignment: CDR1 SGHAT and CDR2 FQNNGV. This chain's CDR3 is CASSATGGKYGNTF. CDR3 sequence (DNA): TGTGCCAGCTCGGCGACAGGGGGTAAATATGGCAACACCTTC. Drawing the rest from reference TRBV11-2 and TRBJ1-2, the complete variable domain is EAGVAQSPRYKIIEKRQSVAFWCNPISGHATLYWYQQILGQGPKLLIQFQNNGVVDDSQLPKDRFSAERLKGVDSTLKIQPAKLEDSAVYLCASSATGGKYGNTFGSGTRLTVV.

With respect to this clonotype: Likely a read error: the CDR3 ends without its conserved phenylalanine or tryptophan. This chain connects TRBV12-3 or TRBV12-4 to TRBJ1-5; D remains unclear. This CDR3 region has 12 residues. CDR3 loop: CVSSPVGQPQHL. The CDR3 coding sequence is TGTGTCAGCAGTCCCGTTGGCCAGCCCCAGCATTTA.

CDR3 residues: CASSTTGVAVGNTEAFF. The CDR3 coding sequence is TGTGCCAGCAGCACTACAGGTGTTGCAGTCGGGAACACTGAAGCTTTCTTT. The chain is built from TRBV5-4 and TRBJ1-1; D is perhaps TRBD1 (5 bases). V gave up 4 bases and J gave up 1 base, with 20 bases separating them. The CDR3 spans 17 residues. Germline CDR1 is SGHNT and CDR2 is YYREEE (reference sequence).

With regard to this clonotype: Here the CDR3 omits its conserved ending phenylalanine or tryptophan, so a read error is the likely source. The chain joins TRBV4-1 to TRBJ2-1, with 8 bases lining up with TRBD2. The CDR3 runs 17 residues. CDR1 is MGHRA, CDR2 YSYEKL, per germline. CDR3 nucleotides: TGCGCCAGCATCCAAGATAAACTAGCGGCTAACTACAATGAGCAGTTCTTA. Residues: CASIQDKLAANYNEQFL.

Regarding this clonotype: Its ends do not fully match the called genes, so a read error is possible. The V call is TRBV29-1, the J call TRBJ2-1; a weak D match, TRBD1 (5 bases). Germline values: CDR1 SQVTM, CDR2 ANQGSEA. The CDR3 has 15 residues. The CDR3 loop is CSVTHWTRGHNEQFF. For the CDR3, the DNA is TGCAGCGTTACCCACTGGACAAGGGGCCACAATGAACAGTTCTTC.

In regard to this clonotype: It may be a read error: a sequence one base away is much more abundant. The rearrangement uses TRBV11-2 and TRBJ2-5; D gene unclear. The CDR3 length is 11 residues. CDR1 SGHAT and CDR2 FQNNGV come from the germline V gene. The CDR3 reads CATSYEETQYF. The CDR3 coding sequence is TGTGCCACCAGCTACGAAGAGACCCAGTACTTC. Variable domain in full (rest from reference TRBV11-2 and TRBJ2-5): EAGVAQSPRYKIIEKRQSVAFWCNPISGHATLYWYQQILGQGPKLLIQFQNNGVVDDSQLPKDRFSAERLKGVDSTLKIQPAKLEDSAVYLCATSYEETQYFGPGTRLLVL.

Concerning this clonotype itself: One base away lies a much larger clone, so this may be a sequencing read error. This chain joins TRBV6-1 and TRBJ2-6, with TRBD2 identical over 7 bases. Germline loops: CDR1 MNHNS, CDR2 SASEGT. This CDR3 is 17 amino acids long. The DNA for the CDR3 is TGTGCCAGCAGCCGGGGGGACCCCTTTTCTGGGGCCAACATCCTGACTTTC. Translation: CASSRGDPFSGANILTF.

Worth noting for this clonotype: A read error may account for a junction end that differs from germline. The J gene is TRBJ2-5, the V gene TRBV10-3; D is perhaps TRBD1 or TRBD2 (5 bases each). The CDR3 is 16 amino acids. Germline V gene lookup returns CDR1 ENHRY and CDR2 SYGVKD. The CDR3 sequence: CVIRIERSPLSGSQYF. Here the CDR3 DNA reads TGTGTCATCAGGATCGAGCGGAGCCCTTTGTCAGGGTCCCAGTACTTC.

Notes on this clonotype: This likely comes from a read error, as the CDR3 has no conserved phenylalanine or tryptophan at its end. This chain links TRBV6-6 with TRBJ2-3; D ambiguous. Looked up from germline, CDR1 is MNHNY and CDR2 is SVGAGI (reference sequence). CDR3 size: 13 residues. CDR3 amino acids: CDSSYSLADTQYI. CDR3 bases: TGTGACAGCAGTTACTCGCTTGCAGATACGCAGTATATT.

A note on this clonotype: Just one base apart from a much larger clone, this may be a read error. The CDR3 region is CSVRDERSEQYF. CDR3 DNA sequence: TGCAGTGTTAGAGATGAGCGGAGCGAGCAGTACTTC. The V and J genes are TRBV20-1 and TRBJ2-7; D is possibly TRBD2 (5 bases). Germline CDR1 reads DFQATT; CDR2 reads SNEGSKA (reference sequence). The CDR3 length is 12 residues.

Of note for this clonotype: Germline and junction disagree at one end, which may indicate a read error. The V gene is TRBV29-1, the J gene TRBJ2-5; 7 bases align to TRBD2. Germline V gene lookup returns CDR1 SQVTM and CDR2 ANQGSEA. CDR3 length: 18 amino acids. CDR3 DNA: TGCAGCGTTCAATTCCATTGGACTACCGGGGGGAAACAAGGGACCCAGTACTTC. Translation: CSVQFHWTTGGKQGTQYF.

Concerning this clonotype: Possible read error: a much larger clone is one base away. The chain joins TRBV5-1 to TRBJ2-7; 7 bases align to TRBD1. Germline CDR1 reads SGHRS; CDR2 reads YFSETQ. The CDR3 has 17 residues. The V gene end was trimmed by 6 bases and the J gene end by 2 bases; junction bases not matched to a gene: 17. The CDR3: CASILFPGTALAYEQYF. In nucleotides, the CDR3 is TGCGCCAGCATCTTATTCCCGGGGACAGCCCTGGCCTACGAGCAGTACTTC.

Concerning this clonotype: The junction departs from germline at one end; a sequencing error may be responsible. The V gene is TRBV4-2, the J gene TRBJ1-4, with unresolved D. This CDR3 region has 14 residues. The germline CDR1 and CDR2 sequences are LGHNA and YNFKEQ. In nucleotides, the CDR3 is TGTGTCAGCAGCCAAGTTACAGATAATGACAAACTGTTTTTT. Translated, it gives CVSSQVTDNDKLFF.

This rearrangement joins TRBV12-3 or TRBV12-4 to TRBJ2-5, with 7 bases identical to TRBD2. J gave up 5 bases and V 10 bases, and 16 bases lay outside the gene matches. The CDR3 loop spans 15 amino acids. The CDR3 DNA sequence: TGTGCCATTAGCGGGCTAGCGGTAGTGGTGGAGACCCAGTACTTC. Residues: CAISGLAVVVETQYF.

The rearrangement uses TRBV12-3 or TRBV12-4 and TRBJ2-1; no clear D. There are 13 residues in the CDR3. Trimming cost V 7 bases and J 3 bases, with 10 bases left between them. CDR3 loop: CASNREFYNEQFF. The CDR3 DNA sequence: TGTGCCAGCAATAGGGAATTCTACAATGAGCAGTTCTTC.

About this clonotype: Mismatch with germline at one junction end may stem from a read error. The chain has TRBV20-1 and TRBJ1-2; D perhaps matches TRBD1 (6 bases). Germline V lookup: CDR1 DFQATT, CDR2 SNEGSKA (reference sequence). This CDR3 contains 12 residues. The CDR3, as DNA: TGCAGTACTAGAGTGGACAGCTATGACTACACCTTC. Residues: CSTRVDSYDYTF.

As regards this clonotype: As the CDR3 is not closed by the conserved phenylalanine or tryptophan, this likely results from a read error. This chain connects TRBV6-1 to TRBJ1-3, with no clear D. CDR3 length equals 15 residues. Germline CDR1 and CDR2: MNHNS and SASEGT. The CDR3 is CASSDPPRGGNSIYS. The CDR3 DNA reads TGTGCCAGCAGTGATCCACCCCGGGGAGGAAACAGCATATATTCT.

To note about this clonotype: At one end the junction does not follow the germline gene, possibly because of a read error. V is TRBV28 and J is TRBJ1-2, with D unresolved. Germline V gene data show CDR1 as MDHEN and CDR2 as SYDVKM. This CDR3 has 12 amino acids. CDR3 DNA sequence: TGTGCCAACAGTTTACACAAAGCGGGCTACAACTTC. Its protein is CANSLHKAGYNF.